The source of this T cell receptor beta chain is a study of molecular identifiers for immune sequencing clone quantification. On this clonotype: The antigen is not known. Relative to the germline gene, one junction end is altered; a read error may explain this.

This CDR3 is 14 amino acids long. Study-wide findings and caveats: Spiked Jurkat TCR RNA from one cell was reportedly detectable among some 1 million naive cells. Clones of above 20 RNA copies carried over 97% of effector molecules; in naive cells they carried under 1%.

Making the bulk TCR libraries relied on previously described methods and listed TCR primers. In TCRdb, the PCR reads were re-called with MiXCR into one record per CDR3 protein. The table shows a few hundred thousand distinct CDR3 sequences, with roughly a quarter occurring only once. The chain links TRBV12-3 or TRBV12-4 to TRBJ2-5, with 10 bases matching TRBD1. This sequence was found in a human donor in good health. Some libraries in this study had Jurkat cell RNA spiked in. Material for sequencing was naive CD8+ T cells from blood, with Jurkat cell RNA spiked in. As for subset: FACS-sorted CD8+CD4-CCR7+CD45RA+ naive T cells. The CDR3 loop reads CASSRDRGKEPQYF. The DNA for the CDR3 is TGTGCCAGCAGCCGGGACAGGGGAAAAGAGCCCCAGTACTTC.